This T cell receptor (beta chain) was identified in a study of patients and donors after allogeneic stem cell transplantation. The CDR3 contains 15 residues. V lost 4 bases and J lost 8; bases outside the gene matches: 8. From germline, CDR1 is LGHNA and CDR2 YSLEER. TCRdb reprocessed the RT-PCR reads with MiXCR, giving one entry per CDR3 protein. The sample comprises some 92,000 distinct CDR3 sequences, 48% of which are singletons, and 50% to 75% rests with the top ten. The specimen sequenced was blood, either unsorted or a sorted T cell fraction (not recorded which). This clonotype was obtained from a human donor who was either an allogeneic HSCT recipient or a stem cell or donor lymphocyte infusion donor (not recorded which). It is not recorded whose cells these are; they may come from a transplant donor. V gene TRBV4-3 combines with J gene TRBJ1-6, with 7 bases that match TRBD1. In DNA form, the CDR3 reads TGCGCCAGCAGCCTCGGCAGGGGGAACTATTCACCCCTCCACTTT. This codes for CASSLGRGNYSPLHF.